This is a list of T cell receptor beta chains from one sample in a study of OX40 agonist ivuxolimab in advanced cancers. Libraries were prepared by immunoSEQ multiplex PCR; TCRdb keeps only in-frame clonotypes and omits some of them. The sample includes around 19,000 clones, about 73% of them seen just once. Sample: CD4+ or CD8+ T cells sorted from blood, taken in a trial of the OX40 agonist ivuxolimab. The receptors were gathered from an adult with an advanced solid tumor such as melanoma, head and neck, liver or kidney cancer. The CDR3 runs from the conserved cysteine through the conserved F or W. A D gene is named only where the DNA matches it firmly. Some rows have no size entry. The others give once, few or many, or a class for an expanded clone.

TRBV9,TRBJ2-5,many,.,TGTGCCAGCAGCGTAGTGTCCGGGGGAGAGACCCAGTACTTC,CASSVVSGGETQYF
TRBV27,TRBJ1-5,.,TRBD1,TGTGCCAGCAGCCAAGACAGGGTAGGGCAGCCCCAGCATTTT,CASSQDRVGQPQHF
TRBV4-3,TRBJ2-7,.,.,TGCGCCAGCAGCCAAGATTGGGGAGATTCCTACGAGCAGTACTTC,CASSQDWGDSYEQYF
TRBV11-2,TRBJ1-2,.,.,TGTGCCAGCAGCTTGAAGGGACTCTATGGCTACACCTTC,CASSLKGLYGYTF
TRBV5-6,TRBJ1-6,.,TRBD1,TGTGCCAGCAGCTCGGGACAGGGGTACTCACCCCTCCACTTT,CASSSGQGYSPLHF
TRBV19,TRBJ1-2,.,.,TGTGCCAGTAGTATTGGCGGCAGGAGCCTCTATGGCTACACCTTC,CASSIGGRSLYGYTF
TRBV13,TRBJ1-1,.,.,TGTGCCAGCAGCTTAGACTCGGGGGGTACTGAAGCTTTCTTT,CASSLDSGGTEAFF
TRBV11-2,TRBJ1-4,.,TRBD1,TGTGCCAGCAGCTCATCAGGGGGCGCGGGTTTGATTGAAAAACTGTTTTTT,CASSSSGGAGLIEKLFF
TRBV4-3,TRBJ2-7,once,.,TGCGCCAGCAGCCAAGATTACTCCAGGGGAGGGACCTACGAGCAGTACTTC,CASSQDYSRGGTYEQYF
TRBV27,TRBJ2-7,.,.,TGTGCCAGCAGTTTCGGGCCGGGGGACGAGCAGTACTTC,CASSFGPGDEQYF
TRBV7-9,TRBJ1-2,medium-sized,.,TGTGCCAGCAGCTTGACCCAGGACAGCCTAAACTATGGCTACACCTTC,CASSLTQDSLNYGYTF
TRBV4-3,TRBJ2-7,.,.,TGCGCCAGCAGCCCGGGACAAAGGGGATACGAGCAGTACTTC,CASSPGQRGYEQYF
TRBV4-3,TRBJ1-6,.,.,TGCGCCAGCAGCCAAGGTGTCAGGGGTTCACCCCTCCACTTT,CASSQGVRGSPLHF
TRBV27,TRBJ2-7,.,TRBD1,TGTGCCAGCAGTATCTACAGGGGATCTTACGAGCAGTACTTC,CASSIYRGSYEQYF
TRBV27,TRBJ2-1,.,TRBD2,TGTGCCAGCAGTTTAGCTAGCGGGTACAATGAGCAGTTCTTC,CASSLASGYNEQFF
TRBV6-4,TRBJ2-1,many,TRBD2,TGTGCCAGCAGTGACTCTAGCGGGGGGGCCAATGAGCAGTTCTTC,CASSDSSGGANEQFF
TRBV13,TRBJ1-2,.,TRBD1,TGTGCCAGCAGCAACCCGAGACAGGGGGACGGGGCATATGGCTACACCTTC,CASSNPRQGDGAYGYTF
TRBV7-9,TRBJ2-5,.,.,TGTGCCAGCAGCTTAGCGCAACAGGAACAGCGGGAGACCCAGTACTTC,CASSLAQQEQRETQYF
TRBV6-1,TRBJ1-5,.,TRBD1,TGTGCCAGCAGCGTCCGACAGGGAAATCAGCCCCAGCATTTT,CASSVRQGNQPQHF
TRBV10-1,TRBJ2-7,.,TRBD2,TGCGCCAGCAGTGAACGGACTAGCGGCTACGAGCAGTACTTC,CASSERTSGYEQYF
TRBV14,TRBJ1-2,.,.,TGTGCCAGCAGCCTGTACAAGGAGGCTAACTATGGCTACACCTTC,CASSLYKEANYGYTF
TRBV6-5,TRBJ2-7,.,TRBD1,TGTGCCAGCAGGAGGACAGGGGACCCTTCCTACGAGCAGTACTTC,CASRRTGDPSYEQYF
TRBV27,TRBJ1-2,medium-sized,TRBD1,TGTGCCAGCAGTTCGGGGGGACAGACTTATGGCTACACCTTC,CASSSGGQTYGYTF
TRBV29-1,TRBJ2-1,.,TRBD2,TGCAGCGCCCCGACCACTAGCGGGTCCCACAATGAGCAGTTCTTC,CSAPTTSGSHNEQFF
TRBV29-1,TRBJ1-1,.,.,TGCAGCGTTGAAGGTGAAGGTGAAGCTTTCTTT,CSVEGEGEAFF
TRBV12-5,TRBJ1-1,.,.,TGTGCTAGTGGTTTGGCCGGGACCCCGAACACTGAAGCTTTCTTT,CASGLAGTPNTEAFF
TRBV6-5,TRBJ1-1,.,.,TGTGCCAGCAGTTACGGTCGGGGGAGGGCTGAAGCTTTCTTT,CASSYGRGRAEAFF
TRBV15,TRBJ1-5,.,.,TGTGCCACCAGCAGTTTAGAAGGGCAGCCCCAGCATTTT,CATSSLEGQPQHF
TRBV10-1,TRBJ1-5,few,.,TGCGCCAGCAGGCCTCCTTTGGGGCTGGCGGAACAGCCCCAGCATTTT,CASRPPLGLAEQPQHF
TRBV9,TRBJ2-1,.,TRBD2,TGTGCCAGCAGCGGGACTAGCGGTCCTTCCTACAATGAGCAGTTCTTC,CASSGTSGPSYNEQFF
TRBV27,TRBJ2-7,.,.,TGTGCCAGCAGACTCCTGGCAGGGCCCTACGAGCAGTACTTC,CASRLLAGPYEQYF
TRBV6-6,TRBJ2-7,.,.,TGTGCCAGCAGTCCCGGATACCCCTACGAGCAGTACTTC,CASSPGYPYEQYF
TRBV28,TRBJ2-1,.,.,TGTGCCAGCAGTTTCTCGGACAATGAGCAGTTCTTC,CASSFSDNEQFF
TRBV19,TRBJ1-2,.,.,TGTGCCAGTCTCTCCACAGCGTATGGCTACACCTTC,CASLSTAYGYTF
TRBV28,TRBJ2-1,few,TRBD2,TGTGCCAGCAGGGCTAGCGGGAGCGTCTACAATGAGCAGTTCTTC,CASRASGSVYNEQFF
TRBV11-2,TRBJ2-1,few,TRBD1,TGTGCCAGCAGCATCAGGGGGCATGGGAATGAGCAGTTCTTC,CASSIRGHGNEQFF
TRBV28,TRBJ2-7,.,TRBD1,TGTGCCACCCGAACAGGGGTTGTAGGCGAGCAGTACTTC,CATRTGVVGEQYF
TRBV7-2,TRBJ1-1,few,.,TGTGCCAGCAGCTTAATCACGGGTTTTGGCACTGAAGCTTTCTTT,CASSLITGFGTEAFF
TRBV5-1,TRBJ1-2,many,.,TGCGCCAGCAGCTTGGGAGGGAACTATGGCTACACCTTC,CASSLGGNYGYTF
TRBV27,TRBJ1-5,.,.,TGTGCCAGCAGTTCCTCCCCCGGGATCAATCAGCCCCAGCATTTT,CASSSSPGINQPQHF